This T cell receptor beta chain was retrieved from a study of shared clonotypes between healthy human individuals. General study results and limits: The small donor group covered limited genetic and exposure diversity.

A word on this clone: No antigen is known for it.

The CDR3 covers 17 residues. Germline loops: CDR1 MGHRA, CDR2 YSYEKL. Trimming shortened V by 0 bases and J by 2 bases, and 15 bases separated the two germline ends. The table came from immunoSEQ multiplex PCR; TCRdb's copy has only in-frame clones and leaves some out. The sample contains about 750,000 clones, nearly 95% of which appear only once. Terminally differentiated effector memory CD45RA+ cells were left out of the naive CD8 fraction, which was CD45RO-negative and positively selected for CCR7. Sequencing used naive CD8+ T cells sorted from blood. The TCR was taken from a man between 25 and 39 years old in good health. The V call is TRBV4-1, the J call TRBJ2-3, with D hard to call. The CDR3 loop reads CASSQDYGRVVTDTQYF. In nucleotides, the CDR3 is TGCGCCAGCAGCCAAGATTACGGGCGAGTTGTCACAGATACGCAGTATTTT.